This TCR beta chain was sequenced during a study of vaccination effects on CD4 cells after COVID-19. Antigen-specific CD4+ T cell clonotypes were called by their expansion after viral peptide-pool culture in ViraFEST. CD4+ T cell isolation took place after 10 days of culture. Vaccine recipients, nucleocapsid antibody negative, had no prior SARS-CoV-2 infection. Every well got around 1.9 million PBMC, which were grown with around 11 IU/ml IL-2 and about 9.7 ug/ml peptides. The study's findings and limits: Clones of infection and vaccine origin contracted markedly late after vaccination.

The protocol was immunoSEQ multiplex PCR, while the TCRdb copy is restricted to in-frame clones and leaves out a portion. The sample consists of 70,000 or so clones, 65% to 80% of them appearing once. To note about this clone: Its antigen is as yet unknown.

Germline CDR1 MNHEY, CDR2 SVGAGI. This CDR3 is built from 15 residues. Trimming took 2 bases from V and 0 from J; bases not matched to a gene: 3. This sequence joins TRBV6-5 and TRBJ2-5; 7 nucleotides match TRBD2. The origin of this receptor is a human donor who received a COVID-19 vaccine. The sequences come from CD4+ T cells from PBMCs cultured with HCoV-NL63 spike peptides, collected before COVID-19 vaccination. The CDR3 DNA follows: TGTGCCAGCAGTTACGGGGGAGGGTACCAAGAGACCCAGTACTTC. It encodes CASSYGGGYQETQYF.